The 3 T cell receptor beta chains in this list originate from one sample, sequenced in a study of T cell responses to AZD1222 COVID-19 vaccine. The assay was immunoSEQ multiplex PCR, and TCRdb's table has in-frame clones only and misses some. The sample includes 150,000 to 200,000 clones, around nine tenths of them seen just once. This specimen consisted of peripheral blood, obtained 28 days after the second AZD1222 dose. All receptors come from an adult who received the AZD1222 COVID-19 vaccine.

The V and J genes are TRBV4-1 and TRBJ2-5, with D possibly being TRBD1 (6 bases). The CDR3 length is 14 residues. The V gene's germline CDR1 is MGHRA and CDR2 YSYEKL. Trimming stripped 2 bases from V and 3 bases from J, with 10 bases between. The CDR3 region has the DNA TGCGCCAGCAGCCAACTAAAGGGGGAAGAGACCCAGTACTTC. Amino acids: CASSQLKGEETQYF.

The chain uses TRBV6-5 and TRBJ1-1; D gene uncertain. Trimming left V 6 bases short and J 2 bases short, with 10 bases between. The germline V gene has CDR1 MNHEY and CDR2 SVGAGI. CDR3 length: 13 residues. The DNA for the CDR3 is TGTGCCAGCAGCTCCCTAGTTAACACTGAAGCTTTCTTT. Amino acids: CASSSLVNTEAFF.

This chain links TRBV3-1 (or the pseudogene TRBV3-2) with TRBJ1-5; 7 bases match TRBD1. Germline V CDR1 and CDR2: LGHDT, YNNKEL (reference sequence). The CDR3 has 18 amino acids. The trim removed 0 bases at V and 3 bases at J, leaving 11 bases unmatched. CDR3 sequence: CASSQDQTGRLNNQPQHF. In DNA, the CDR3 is TGTGCCAGCAGCCAAGACCAGACAGGGCGTCTCAACAATCAGCCCCAGCATTTT.